What follows describes a single TCR beta chain. Its specificity is not known. Germline and junction disagree at one end, which may indicate a read error. The CDR3 runs to 15 residues. CDR1 is SEHNR and CDR2 is FQNEAQ in the germline V gene (reference sequence). The record originates from a study of metastatic and nonmetastatic thyroid tumors. Study-wide results and limits: Reported TCR beta diversity, measured in blood and tumor, was significantly higher for malignant thyroid tumors than for benign nodules.

There were no patients who had received any treatment before thyroid surgery. TCRdb re-called the PCR reads via MiXCR. This sample yields approximately 17,000 clones, of which roughly 24% are seen a single time; 22% belongs to the top ten. Sequenced sample: tumor tissue. The chain recombines TRBV7-9 with TRBJ2-7; possible D gene TRBD1, 7 bases. This clonotype originated in a female donor with papillary thyroid cancer or a benign thyroid nodule (not recorded which). Some clones in this sample may be carry-over from other donors' samples. CDR3 bases: TGTGCCAGCGCAACACAGGGGACTCGCCCCTACGAGCAATACTTC. Its translation: CASATQGTRPYEQYF.